These 31 T cell receptor beta chains originate from one sample sequenced in a study of CD8 T cells in ankylosing spondylitis. The study's findings and limits: Ankylosing spondylitis blood seemed to carry a telltale TCR beta motif made of under ten highly homologous variants.

TCRdb passed the 5' RACE reads through MiXCR, listing each CDR3 protein once. Here the sample spans 650,000 to 800,000 distinct CDR3 sequences, 15% to 20% being singletons. For these receptors, no antigen is known. Source material: blood, either unsorted or a sorted T cell fraction (not recorded which). These receptor sequences come from a male donor with ankylosing spondylitis.

The J gene is TRBJ2-7, the V gene TRBV5-5; 10 bases agree with TRBD1. Germline CDR1 and CDR2: SGHKS and YYEKEE (reference sequence). CDR3 size: 15 residues. The V and J ends lost 2 bases and 4 bases, in that order; junction bases with no gene match: 6. The CDR3 nucleotides read TGTGCCAGCAGCTTTTTCGGGACAGGGGCTTACGAGCAGTACTTC. Translating it yields CASSFFGTGAYEQYF.

This clonotype was seen a handful of times. This chain uses TRBV9 with TRBJ1-2, with 8 nucleotides matching TRBD1. Germline loops: CDR1 SGDLS, CDR2 YYNGEE. The V gene end was trimmed by 4 bases and the J gene end by 1 base; junction bases not matched to a gene: 9. This CDR3 spans 16 amino acids. DNA for the CDR3: TGTGCCAGCAGCACGACGGACAGGGCCGATAACTATGGCTACACCTTC. The encoded protein is CASSTTDRADNYGYTF. Using reference TRBV9 and TRBJ1-2 for the parts outside the CDR3, the full variable domain is DSGVTQTPKHLITATGQRVTLRCSPRSGDLSVYWYQQSLDQGLQFLIQYYNGEERAKGNILERFSAQQFPDLHSELNLSSLELGDSALYFCASSTTDRADNYGYTFGSGTRLTVV.

This clonotype appeared a few times. The rearrangement links TRBV20-1 to TRBJ1-5; perhaps TRBD1 as D (5 bases). V was pared by 1 base and J by 4 bases, with 8 bases between. The CDR3 runs 13 residues. Germline CDR1 reads DFQATT; CDR2 reads SNEGSKA (reference sequence). This CDR3 reads CSARGTPNQPQHF. The DNA of the CDR3 is TGCAGTGCTAGAGGGACACCAAATCAGCCCCAGCATTTT.

This clonotype was seen a handful of times. This chain joins TRBV20-1 and TRBJ2-7; D might be TRBD2 (6 bases). Germline V gene data show CDR1 as DFQATT and CDR2 as SNEGSKA (reference sequence). V lost 3 bases to trimming and J lost 2 bases, with 11 bases between them. This CDR3 has 13 residues. The DNA of the CDR3 is TGCAGTGCTAGGGGGGACTCCACCTACGAGCAGTACTTC. Its protein is CSARGDSTYEQYF.

Here the CDR3 DNA reads TGTGCCAGCAGTGAAGTGACTAGCGGGGGCCAAGAGACCCAGTACTTC. Encoded protein: CASSEVTSGGQETQYF. V and J are TRBV2 and TRBJ2-5; TRBD2 matches at 12 bases. This CDR3 has 16 residues. V gave up 1 base and J gave up 1 base; unmatched junction bases: 1. CDR1 is SNHLY, CDR2 FYNNEI, per germline.

The chain combines TRBV4-1 with TRBJ2-5; D is possibly TRBD2 (5 bases). Germline assignment: CDR1 MGHRA and CDR2 YSYEKL. CDR3 length: 17 amino acids. The V end lost 0 bases, the J end lost 10 bases, and 24 bases lay between the germline ends. As DNA, the CDR3 is TGCGCCAGCAGCCAAGACGGGTGGTATCTACGGGGAGAGGGCCAGTACTTC. This translates into CASSQDGWYLRGEGQYF.

The V gene is TRBV9, the J gene TRBJ2-7; tentatively, D is TRBD1 or TRBD2 (5 bases each). Trimming took 3 bases from V and 5 from J, leaving 15 bases between them. The V gene's germline CDR1 is SGDLS and CDR2 YYNGEE. The CDR3 has 14 residues. In nucleotides, the CDR3 is TGTGCCAGCAGCGGCTACCGGGACGAGGACGAGCAGTACTTC. Its protein is CASSGYRDEDEQYF.

This clonotype was counted a few times. The V gene is TRBV5-1, the J gene TRBJ1-1; D uncertain. Trimming shortened V by 4 bases and J by 0 bases, and 19 bases separated the two germline ends. Germline V gives CDR1 SGHRS, CDR2 YFSETQ. The CDR3 contains 17 residues. The CDR3 DNA sequence: TGCGCCAGCAGCCCCCCAATAGCGGCGACCATGAACACTGAAGCTTTCTTT. Its protein is CASSPPIAATMNTEAFF.

This clonotype was seen a handful of times. The gene calls are TRBV12-3 or TRBV12-4 and TRBJ2-3, with a weak D call TRBD2 (5 bases). Trimming cost V 4 bases and J 5 bases, with 10 bases left between them. This CDR3 has 13 amino acids. CDR3 in DNA: TGTGCCAGCAGTTACGGACTGATAGATACGCAGTATTTT. Translated: CASSYGLIDTQYF.

This clonotype was observed a handful of times. CDR3 DNA sequence: TGCGCCAGCAGCCAAGGGGGGGCCTCCTTCCAAGAGACCCAGTACTTC. Amino acid sequence: CASSQGGASFQETQYF. This chain connects TRBV4-1 to TRBJ2-5; the D gene could be TRBD1 or TRBD2 (6 bases each). Germline V gene lookup returns CDR1 MGHRA and CDR2 YSYEKL. The CDR3 sequence is 16 residues long. Trimming took 1 base from V and 1 from J, leaving 13 bases between them.

A few counts support this clonotype. This chain links TRBV3-1 with TRBJ2-4; D might be TRBD1 or TRBD2, each matching 5 bases. The V end was cut by 0 bases, the J end by 0 bases, with 12 bases between. The CDR3 spans 17 residues. CDR1 is LGHDT, CDR2 YNNKEL, per germline (reference sequence). In DNA form, the CDR3 reads TGTGCCAGCAGCCAAGAGTGGGGGATCCTAGCCAAAAACATTCAGTACTTC. It is translated as CASSQEWGILAKNIQYF. The complete variable domain, with remaining parts taken from reference TRBV3-1 and TRBJ2-4, reads DTAVSQTPKYLVTQMGNDKSIKCEQNLGHDTMYWYKQDSKKFLKIMFSYNNKELIINETVPNRFSPKSPDKAHLNLHINSLELGDSAVYFCASSQEWGILAKNIQYFGAGTRLSVL.

V is TRBV5-1 and J is TRBJ1-6, with TRBD1 identical over 7 bases. Germline V gives CDR1 SGHRS, CDR2 YFSETQ. V lost 4 bases, J lost 6 bases, and 7 bases stayed unmatched. The length of the CDR3 is 15 residues. CDR3 nucleotides: TGCGCCAGCAGCAGCTCAGGGGGGGTTAATTCACCCCTCCACTTT. Its protein product is CASSSSGGVNSPLHF.

This clonotype turned up a few times. The chain combines TRBV18 with TRBJ1-1; D not certain. Trimming left V 3 bases short and J 6 bases short, with 11 bases between. The CDR3 has 13 amino acids. The germline V gene has CDR1 KGHSH and CDR2 LQKENI. The CDR3 coding sequence is TGTGCCAGCTCACCTGGTTCATTTGCTGAAGCTTTCTTT. Translation gives CASSPGSFAEAFF. The whole variable domain, filled in from reference TRBV18 and TRBJ1-1, reads NAGVMQNPRHLVRRRGQEARLRCSPMKGHSHVYWYRQLPEEGLKFMVYLQKENIIDESGMPKERFSAEFPKEGPSILRIQQVVRGDSAAYFCASSPGSFAEAFFGQGTRLTVV.

The sample holds a few counts of this clonotype. The chain has TRBV12-3 or TRBV12-4 and TRBJ2-7; unclear D gene. V was shortened by 4 bases and J by 0 bases, with 10 bases between the two germline ends. CDR3 length equals 14 residues. CDR3 DNA: TGTGCCAGCAGTTATGGTATCCGCTCCTACGAGCAGTACTTC. Residues: CASSYGIRSYEQYF.

The gene calls are TRBV12-3 or TRBV12-4 and TRBJ2-5; 7 bases align to TRBD2. Trimming cost V 5 bases and J 5 bases; bases outside gene matches: 14. This CDR3 is 16 amino acids long. The CDR3, as DNA: TGTGCCAGCAGTCCCCCTTTTGTCAGCGGGGATGAGACCCAGTACTTC. It is translated as CASSPPFVSGDETQYF.

This clonotype was detected only a few times. The V call is TRBV4-2, the J call TRBJ2-7; no clear D gene. Germline loops: CDR1 LGHNA, CDR2 YNFKEQ. This CDR3 comprises 14 residues. Trimming removed 3 bases from V and 3 bases from J, with 12 bases in between. The CDR3 spells CASSQVRGDYEQYF. CDR3 nucleotide sequence: TGTGCCAGCAGCCAGGTTCGAGGAGACTACGAGCAGTACTTC.

There are a few counts of this clonotype. The rearrangement uses TRBV20-1 and TRBJ2-5, with 9 bases identical to TRBD2. Germline V gene sequence: CDR1 DFQATT, CDR2 SNEGSKA (reference sequence). This CDR3 region has 17 residues. The trim removed 0 bases at V and 0 bases at J, leaving 8 bases unmatched. CDR3 residues: CSAREGLAGTNQETQYF. Here the CDR3 DNA reads TGCAGTGCTAGAGAGGGGCTAGCGGGGACTAACCAAGAGACCCAGTACTTC.

This clonotype turned up a few times. V and J are TRBV28 and TRBJ2-1, with unresolved D. The CDR3 has 15 amino acids. The ends were cut back, 3 bases at V and 0 bases at J, with 9 bases in the middle. Germline-derived CDR1 and CDR2 are MDHEN and SYDVKM. CDR3 nucleotides: TGTGCCAGCAGTTTGCCCCAAAGCTCCTACAATGAGCAGTTCTTC. This translates into CASSLPQSSYNEQFF.

The chain links TRBV7-9 to TRBJ2-1; a weak D match, TRBD2 (6 bases). V shed 5 bases and J shed 10 bases, with 15 bases lying between them. The CDR3 sequence is 13 residues long. Germline V CDR1 and CDR2: SEHNR, FQNEAQ (reference sequence). The CDR3 reads CASSPQRASEQFF. As DNA, the CDR3 is TGTGCCAGCAGCCCTCAGCGGGCTAGCGAGCAGTTCTTC.

This clonotype was recorded a few times. V and J are TRBV29-1 and TRBJ2-4, with a possible D match to TRBD1 (6 bases). In germline, CDR1 is SQVTM, CDR2 ANQGSEA. V was trimmed by 4 bases and J by 8 bases, leaving 15 bases between them. The CDR3 has 13 residues. The CDR3 loop reads CSVGSQGLDIQYF. In DNA, the CDR3 is TGCAGCGTTGGTTCCCAGGGGCTGGACATTCAGTACTTC.

V usage is TRBV25-1 and J usage is TRBJ2-5, with unresolved D. Trimming left V 1 base short and J 6 bases short, with 9 bases between. Germline lookup yields CDR1 MGHDK and CDR2 SYGVNS. The CDR3 runs to 13 residues. Here the CDR3 DNA reads TGTGCCAGCAGTGAATGGGTTAGTCAGACCCAGTACTTC. It encodes CASSEWVSQTQYF.

This clonotype appeared a single time. This chain uses TRBV7-3 with TRBJ2-2; D is unclear. CDR1 and CDR2 (germline): SGHTA, FQGTGA. The CDR3 covers 15 residues. The V end was cut by 5 bases, the J end by 7 bases, with 17 bases between. The CDR3 DNA follows: TGTGCCAGCAGCCCGGCCCCCTTTTCTATCGGGGAGCTGTTTTTT. Its translation is CASSPAPFSIGELFF.

In this sample, this clonotype turned up a few times. The chain employs TRBV14 and TRBJ2-7; weak D call: TRBD2 (6 bases). The CDR3 runs to 15 residues. CDR1 SGHDN and CDR2 FVKESK come from the germline V gene. The V gene lost 4 bases and the J gene lost 2 bases, with 15 bases spanning the gap. The CDR3 nucleotides read TGTGCCAGCAGCCGTCTGGGACTGTTCGCCTACGAGCAGTACTTC. Its protein product is CASSRLGLFAYEQYF.

In its sample, this clonotype was seen a few times. V and J are TRBV19 and TRBJ2-7, with 10 positions matching TRBD1. The germline V gene encodes CDR1 LNHDA and CDR2 SQIVND (reference sequence). V was pared by 3 bases and J by 3 bases, with 2 bases of the junction left unmatched. The length of the CDR3 is 14 residues. The CDR3 nucleotides read TGTGCCAGTAGTATTGGGGACAGGGGCTACGAGCAGTACTTC. It specifies CASSIGDRGYEQYF.

This clonotype has a handful of counts. This rearrangement joins TRBV25-1 to TRBJ2-1; TRBD1 matches 8 bases. V trimming: 4 bases; J trimming: 3 bases; junction bases outside the gene matches: 5. CDR3 size: 15 residues. Germline V gene data show CDR1 as MGHDK and CDR2 as SYGVNS. The CDR3 region is CASSAIGTGYNEQFF. The CDR3 region has the DNA TGTGCCAGCAGTGCTATCGGGACAGGCTACAATGAGCAGTTCTTC. Together with reference TRBV25-1 and TRBJ2-1, the CDR3 gives the full variable domain: EADIYQTPRYLVIGTGKKITLECSQTMGHDKMYWYQQDPGMELHLIHYSYGVNSTEKGDLSSESTVSRIRTEHFPLTLESARPSHTSQYLCASSAIGTGYNEQFFGPGTRLTVL.

This clonotype has only a few counts. V gene TRBV7-2 combines with J gene TRBJ1-1; D remains ambiguous. CDR3 length: 14 residues. The V gene lost 1 base and the J gene lost 4 bases, with 10 bases spanning the gap. Germline values: CDR1 SGHTA, CDR2 FQGNSA. The CDR3 reads CASSLVSASTEAFF. CDR3 nucleotide sequence: TGTGCCAGCAGCTTAGTGTCCGCGTCCACTGAAGCTTTCTTT.

There are a few counts of this clonotype. The chain couples TRBV20-1 to TRBJ2-7, with D maybe TRBD2 (5 bases). The ends were cut back, 3 bases at V and 2 bases at J, with 11 bases in the middle. The CDR3 runs to 13 residues. The germline V gene has CDR1 DFQATT and CDR2 SNEGSKA (reference sequence). The CDR3 loop is CSASPGKTYEQYF. The CDR3 DNA is TGCAGTGCTAGTCCCGGGAAGACCTACGAGCAGTACTTC.

The chain uses TRBV18 and TRBJ2-3, with 7 bases matching TRBD2. CDR1 KGHSH and CDR2 LQKENI come from the germline V gene. V gave up 2 bases and J gave up 4 bases; unmatched junction bases: 6. The CDR3 consists of 15 residues. This CDR3 is CASSPYSSGADTQYF. For the CDR3, the DNA is TGTGCCAGCTCACCATATTCTAGCGGAGCAGATACGCAGTATTTT.

This clonotype showed up many times. The chain links TRBV12-3 or TRBV12-4 to TRBJ2-7; D call uncertain. The CDR3 extends over 13 amino acids. Trimming left V 5 bases short and J 1 base short, with 9 bases between. The CDR3 loop reads CASSLPPSYEQYF. The CDR3, as DNA: TGTGCCAGCAGTCTCCCCCCTTCCTACGAGCAGTACTTC.

The V and J genes are TRBV12-3 or TRBV12-4 and TRBJ1-2; no reliable D call. The V and J ends lost 2 bases and 4 bases respectively, with 11 bases between them. CDR3 length equals 14 residues. Here the CDR3 DNA reads TGTGCCAGCAGTTTAAAGGCAGGCTTCTATGGCTACACCTTC. Amino acid sequence: CASSLKAGFYGYTF.

V and J are TRBV3-1 and TRBJ2-1, with D maybe TRBD2 (6 bases). The germline V gene encodes CDR1 LGHDT and CDR2 YNNKEL (reference sequence). Trimming removed 4 bases at V and 7 bases at J, with 20 bases between. This CDR3 is 16 amino acids long. CDR3: CASSRRGGSFGNEQFF. For the CDR3, the DNA is TGTGCCAGCAGCCGGCGTGGGGGGTCTTTCGGTAATGAGCAGTTCTTC.